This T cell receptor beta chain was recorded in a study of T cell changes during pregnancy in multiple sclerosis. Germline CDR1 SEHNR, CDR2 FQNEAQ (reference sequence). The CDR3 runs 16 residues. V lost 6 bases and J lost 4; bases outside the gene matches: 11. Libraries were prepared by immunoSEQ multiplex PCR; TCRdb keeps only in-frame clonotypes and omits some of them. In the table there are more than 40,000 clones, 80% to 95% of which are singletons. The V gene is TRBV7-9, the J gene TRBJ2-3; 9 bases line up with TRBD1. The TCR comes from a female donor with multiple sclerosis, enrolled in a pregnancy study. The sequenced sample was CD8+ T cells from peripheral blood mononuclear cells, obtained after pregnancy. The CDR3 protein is CASSGLGQGVADTQYF. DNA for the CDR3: TGTGCCAGCAGTGGACTGGGACAGGGCGTTGCAGATACGCAGTATTTT.